The source of this T cell receptor (beta chain) is a study of T-cell memory formation after mild COVID-19. One entry per CDR3 protein results from TCRdb running MiXCR on the 5' RACE reads. The sample lists 95,000 to 120,000 distinct CDR3 sequences, roughly a sixth seen once, with roughly 5.5% in the top ten. General study results and limits: Contracting CD4+ clones sat mainly in CM and EM; CD8+ in EMRA. Cross-reactive memory apparently joined, as some responding clones appeared in pre-infection memory.

On this clonotype itself: Its antigen is unknown.

The CDR3 has 16 amino acids. The V end lost 5 bases, the J end lost 4 bases, and 20 bases lay between the germline ends. Germline-derived CDR1 and CDR2 are SSHAT and FNYEAQ (reference sequence). The receptor was isolated from a man aged 18 to 30 who had mild COVID-19 (a few samples of this study predate the infection). Cell type and time point are not known. The gene calls are TRBV7-7 and TRBJ2-5; the D is unclear. The specimen was PBMCs or a T cell subset sorted from them (not recorded which). The CDR3 is CASSPRPGATGETQYF. For the CDR3, the DNA is TGTGCCAGCAGCCCGAGGCCCGGAGCGACGGGAGAGACCCAGTACTTC.